Below are 17 T cell receptor beta chains sequenced from a single sample in a study of T cells in Graves' hyperthyroidism and ophthalmopathy. It was RNA transcripts that yielded the amplified TCR beta CDR3 regions. TCR CDR3 underwent first-round RT-PCR with the HTBI primer set. TCRdb re-called the multiplex PCR reads with MiXCR, one entry per CDR3 protein. Among 370,000 or so distinct CDR3 sequences listed, about 14% were seen once. Material for sequencing was blood. Receptors originate from a man aged 30 to 45 with Graves' hyperthyroidism that later progressed to Graves' ophthalmopathy.

This clonotype was picked up many times. This sequence joins TRBV20-1 and TRBJ1-1; 7 bases are shared with TRBD1. This CDR3 contains 16 residues. With V trimmed by 0 bases and J by 0 bases, 7 bases remained unmatched. Germline V gives CDR1 DFQATT, CDR2 SNEGSKA (reference sequence). The CDR3 DNA follows: TGCAGTGCTAGAGAGACAGGGATGGGAGTGAACACTGAAGCTTTCTTT. Amino acid sequence: CSARETGMGVNTEAFF.

This clonotype was seen ten or more times. The J gene is TRBJ2-3, the V gene TRBV28; 8 bases are a match to TRBD1. The V segment lost 3 bases and the J segment 2 bases; nucleotides outside the gene matches: 7. The CDR3 covers 16 residues. The germline V gene has CDR1 MDHEN and CDR2 SYDVKM. CDR3 protein: CASSFGQGPYTDTQYF. The CDR3 bases are TGTGCCAGCAGTTTTGGACAGGGACCATACACAGATACGCAGTATTTT. The whole variable domain, filled in from reference TRBV28 and TRBJ2-3, reads DVKVTQSSRYLVKRTGEKVFLECVQDMDHENMFWYRQDPGLGLRLIYFSYDVKMKEKGDIPEGYSVSREKKERFSLILESASTNQTSMYLCASSFGQGPYTDTQYFGPGTRLTVL.

This clonotype has a handful of counts. The V and J genes are TRBV6-1 and TRBJ2-1, with 10 bases aligning to TRBD2. CDR1 and CDR2 (germline): MNHNS, SASEGT. This CDR3 region has 16 residues. V lost 9 bases to trimming and J lost 0 bases; unmatched junction nucleotides: 8. This CDR3 is CASGSSGGISYNEQFF. CDR3 bases: TGTGCCAGTGGGTCTAGCGGGGGCATCTCCTACAATGAGCAGTTCTTC.

Ten or more counts support this clonotype. The V call is TRBV11-2, the J call TRBJ1-3, with TRBD1 as a possible D gene (6 bases). Germline lookup yields CDR1 SGHAT and CDR2 FQNNGV. The CDR3 has 18 residues. Trimming removed 0 bases at V and 0 bases at J, with 15 bases between. The CDR3 sequence: CASSLDRDTTFSGNTIYF. As DNA, the CDR3 is TGTGCCAGCAGCTTAGATCGGGACACTACCTTCTCTGGAAACACCATATATTTT.

There are many counts of this clonotype. The chain couples TRBV5-5 to TRBJ2-7; weak D call: TRBD1 (5 bases). Germline CDR1 SGHKS, CDR2 YYEKEE (reference sequence). This CDR3 region has 13 residues. V lost 6 bases and J 0 bases, leaving 10 bases between the germline ends. CDR3 DNA: TGTGCCAGCACGCTGGACATCTCCTACGAGCAGTACTTC. This sequence encodes CASTLDISYEQYF.

Comments on this clonotype: A much more abundant neighbour one base away suggests this may be a read error. The rearrangement joins TRBV7-4 to TRBJ2-5, with 11 bases matching TRBD1. Germline CDR1 reads SGHVT; CDR2 reads SQSDAQ. J gave up 2 bases and V 6 bases, and 2 bases lay outside the gene matches. The CDR3 is 14 residues long. The DNA for the CDR3 is TGTGCCAGCAGGGGACAGGGGGTACAAGAGACCCAGTACTTC. This gives the protein CASRGQGVQETQYF.

Remarks on this clonotype: Germline is not matched at one junction end, which may reflect a read error. The chain links TRBV9 to TRBJ1-1; 9 bases agree with TRBD1. The CDR3 sequence is 13 residues long. Germline lookup yields CDR1 SGDLS and CDR2 YYNGEE. CDR3 nucleotide sequence: TGTGCCAGCAGCGGGACAGGGGTTACTGAAGCTCTCTTT. Residues: CASSGTGVTEALF. Combining the CDR3 with reference TRBV9 and TRBJ1-1 gives the whole variable domain DSGVTQTPKHLITATGQRVTLRCSPRSGDLSVYWYQQSLDQGLQFLIQYYNGEERAKGNILERFSAQQFPDLHSELNLSSLELGDSALYFCASSGTGVTEALFGQGTRLTVV.

This chain joins TRBV5-4 and TRBJ1-2; the match to TRBD1 covers 9 bases. This CDR3 has 14 amino acids. The germline CDR1 and CDR2 sequences are SGHNT and YYREEE (reference sequence). The V gene end was trimmed by 0 bases and the J gene end by 7 bases; junction bases not matched to a gene: 4. CDR3 sequence reads: CASSLDRGQGGYTF. The CDR3, as DNA: TGTGCCAGCAGCTTGGACAGGGGGCAAGGTGGCTACACCTTC.

This clonotype was found many times. V usage is TRBV12-3 or TRBV12-4 and J usage is TRBJ1-4, with 10 nucleotides matching TRBD1. The CDR3 runs 14 residues. The J segment lost 4 bases and the V segment lost 6 bases, leaving 2 bases of the junction unmatched. The CDR3 is CASRGQGYNEKLFF. CDR3 in DNA: TGTGCCAGCAGGGGACAGGGGTATAATGAAAAACTGTTTTTT.

There are many counts of this clonotype. This sequence joins TRBV11-3 and TRBJ1-1; 11 bases align to TRBD1. CDR3 size: 16 residues. With 5 bases clipped from V and 1 base from J, the junction kept 6 bases outside the gene matches. Germline assignment: CDR1 SGHNT and CDR2 YENEEA. CDR3 residues: CASSPRTGGKNTEAFF. Written as DNA, the CDR3 is TGTGCCAGCAGCCCCCGGACAGGGGGCAAGAACACTGAAGCTTTCTTT.

This clonotype was recorded at least ten times. This rearrangement joins TRBV7-9 to TRBJ2-3, with TRBD2 matching 9 bases. There are 16 residues in the CDR3. Germline V gene lookup returns CDR1 SEHNR and CDR2 FQNEAQ (reference sequence). J was trimmed by 4 bases and V by 4 bases; bases with no gene match: 9. CDR3 nucleotide sequence: TGTGCCAGCAGCTCTATAGCGGGGGCTCCCCCAGATACGCAGTATTTT. Protein: CASSSIAGAPPDTQYF.

This chain joins TRBV30 and TRBJ1-6, with D possibly matching TRBD1 (6 bases). Looked up from germline, CDR1 is GTSNPN and CDR2 is SVGIG (reference sequence). With 0 bases removed from V and 4 bases from J, the gap between germline ends came to 13 bases. The CDR3 contains 16 residues. CDR3 sequence reads: CAWSVLGQSYNSPLHF. Here the CDR3 DNA reads TGTGCCTGGAGTGTACTAGGACAGTCGTATAATTCACCCCTCCACTTT.

This chain connects TRBV19 to TRBJ2-7; 9 bases line up with TRBD1. Germline trimming cut 6 bases from V and 6 bases from J; bases unmatched to any gene: 9. This CDR3 comprises 14 residues. CDR1 and CDR2 from the germline V gene are LNHDA and SQIVND (reference sequence). The CDR3 DNA follows: TGTGCCAGTAGAGCCAGACAGGGGGGTGGCGAGCAGTACTTC. Amino acids: CASRARQGGGEQYF.

This clonotype has ten or more counts. The chain's CDR3 is CSVVGRTGGNTEAFF. In DNA form, the CDR3 reads TGCAGCGTTGTGGGAAGAACAGGGGGGAACACTGAAGCTTTCTTT. The genes are TRBV29-1 and TRBJ1-1; TRBD1 aligns across 8 bases. Losses at the gene ends were 4 bases for V and 1 base for J; bases not matched to a gene: 8. There are 15 residues in the CDR3. In germline, CDR1 is SQVTM, CDR2 ANQGSEA.

The chain uses TRBV18 and TRBJ2-6; D remains ambiguous. Trimming removed 0 bases from V and 1 base from J, with 4 bases in between. This CDR3 is built from 15 residues. Germline V gene lookup returns CDR1 KGHSH and CDR2 LQKENI. CDR3 in DNA: TGTGCCAGCTCACCACCGACATCTGGGGCCAACGTCCTGACTTTC. Amino acids: CASSPPTSGANVLTF.

The CDR3: CASSRFLADNTEAFF. As DNA, the CDR3 is TGTGCCAGCAGCCGTTTTTTGGCGGACAACACTGAAGCTTTCTTT. This chain connects TRBV7-9 to TRBJ1-1, with D unresolved. The germline gives CDR1 SEHNR, CDR2 FQNEAQ (reference sequence). The ends were cut back, 5 bases at V and 2 bases at J, with 15 bases in the middle. The CDR3 is made up of 15 amino acids. Combining the CDR3 with reference TRBV7-9 and TRBJ1-1 gives the whole variable domain DTGVSQNPRHKITKRGQNVTFRCDPISEHNRLYWYRQTLGQGPEFLTYFQNEAQLEKSRLLSDRFSAERPKGSFSTLEIQRTEQGDSAMYLCASSRFLADNTEAFFGQGTRLTVV.

Many counts were recorded for this clonotype. This chain's CDR3 is CASSPRLTEAFF. The CDR3 DNA follows: TGTGCCAGCAGCCCTCGGTTGACTGAAGCTTTCTTT. The chain links TRBV7-9 to TRBJ1-1; no clear D. Germline V gene sequence: CDR1 SEHNR, CDR2 FQNEAQ (reference sequence). V lost 5 bases and J 5 bases, leaving 9 bases between the germline ends. The CDR3 totals 12 residues.